This T cell receptor (beta chain) was profiled in a study of blood T cells in healthy people across ages. Individuals who donated were healthy Caucasians from Russia aged about 6 to 100. With a J-beta primer mix and a sample-barcoded 5' primer, a second PCR ran about 7 to 12 cycles. The study obtained at least 3 million CDR3-containing paired-end reads from every sample. From the 5' RACE reads, TCRdb called clonotypes with MiXCR, one entry per CDR3 protein. The sample has a few hundred thousand distinct CDR3 sequences; about 55% are singletons. Study-wide findings and caveats: The long-lived group displayed more naive CD4+ cells, plus higher diversity, than the aged donors did. The study regarded diversity estimates from one million T cells as underestimates.

This CDR3 is built from 15 residues. V dropped 5 bases and J dropped 5 bases, with 18 bases sitting between them. With respect to this clonotype: Antigen: not known.

Source material: blood. This chain links TRBV12-3 or TRBV12-4 with TRBJ1-1, with D possibly TRBD1 on 5 matching bases. This sequence originates from a man aged 55 to 70 in good health. DNA of the CDR3: TGTGCCAGCAGTATCGAGGGACGTGGGAGGACTGAAGCTTTCTTT. This encodes CASSIEGRGRTEAFF.